This TCR beta chain was identified during a study of T cell repertoires in cytomegalovirus infection. Overall study context: Based on public TCR beta signatures, there were indications of CMV infection and of a matching HLA type.

The CDR3 runs 14 residues. Trimming removed 3 bases from V and 10 bases from J; junction bases left unmatched: 8. Germline CDR1 is KGHSH and CDR2 is LQKENI. TCRdb analysed the reads with MiXCR anew, one entry per CDR3 protein. The sample lists approximately 310,000 distinct CDR3 sequences; roughly 25% were seen once. Findings and limits, study-wide: The study found HLA-C-restricted CMV-specific TCR beta clonotypes dominating the ex vivo response.

This clonotype was detected only once. What it binds is unknown. The specimen was cultured PBMCs, collected from culture after CMV antigen stimulation. This chain uses TRBV18 with TRBJ1-1, with 10 bases identical to TRBD1. The source is a human donor in good health (CMV status not recorded). Some clones in this sample may be carry-over from other donors' samples. In DNA form, the CDR3 reads TGTGCCAGCTCACCGGACAGGGGGATGAGTTTAGCTTTCTTT. It is translated as CASSPDRGMSLAFF.